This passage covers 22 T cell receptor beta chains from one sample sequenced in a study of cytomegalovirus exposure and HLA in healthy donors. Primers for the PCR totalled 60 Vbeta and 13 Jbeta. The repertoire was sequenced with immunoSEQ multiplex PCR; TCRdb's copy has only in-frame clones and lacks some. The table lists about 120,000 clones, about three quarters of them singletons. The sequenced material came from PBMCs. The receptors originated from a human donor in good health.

Here the CDR3 DNA reads TGTGCCAGCAGTTACTCAGCCGTAATCTATGGCTACACCTTC. This sequence encodes CASSYSAVIYGYTF. The chain combines TRBV6-5 with TRBJ1-2; D gene unclear. Germline CDR1 reads MNHEY; CDR2 reads SVGAGI. This CDR3 contains 14 residues. V was pared by 0 bases and J by 4 bases, with 9 bases between.

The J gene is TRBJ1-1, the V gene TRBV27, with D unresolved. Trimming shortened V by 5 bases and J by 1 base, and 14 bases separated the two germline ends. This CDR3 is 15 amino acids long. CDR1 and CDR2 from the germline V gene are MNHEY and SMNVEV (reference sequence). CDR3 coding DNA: TGTGCCAGCAGTCGTTTAGCGATCCAGAACACTGAAGCTTTCTTT. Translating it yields CASSRLAIQNTEAFF.

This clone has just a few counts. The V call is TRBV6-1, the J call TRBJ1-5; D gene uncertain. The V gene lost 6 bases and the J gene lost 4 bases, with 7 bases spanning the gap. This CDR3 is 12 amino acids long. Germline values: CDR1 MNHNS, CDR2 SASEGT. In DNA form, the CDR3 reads TGTGCCAGCAGGGAGGGAAATCAGCCCCAGCATTTT. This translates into CASREGNQPQHF.

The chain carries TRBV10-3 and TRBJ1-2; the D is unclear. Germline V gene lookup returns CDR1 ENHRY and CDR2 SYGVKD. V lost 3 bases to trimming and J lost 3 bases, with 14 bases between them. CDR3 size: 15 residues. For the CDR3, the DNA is TGTGCCATCAGTGATCCCCCGGGGTCCTACTATGGCTACACCTTC. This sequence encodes CAISDPPGSYYGYTF.

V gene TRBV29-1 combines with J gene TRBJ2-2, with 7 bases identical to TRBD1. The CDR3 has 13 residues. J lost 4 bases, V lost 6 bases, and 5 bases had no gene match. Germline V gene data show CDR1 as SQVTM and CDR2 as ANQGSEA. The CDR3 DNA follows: TGCAGCGTGGCCGGGACAGCCACCGGGGAGCTGTTTTTT. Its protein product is CSVAGTATGELFF.

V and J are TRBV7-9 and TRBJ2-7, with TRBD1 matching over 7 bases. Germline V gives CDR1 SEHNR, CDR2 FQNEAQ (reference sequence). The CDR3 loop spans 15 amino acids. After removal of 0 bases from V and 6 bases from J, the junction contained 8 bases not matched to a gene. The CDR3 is CASSLARTGFSEQYF. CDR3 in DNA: TGTGCCAGCAGCTTAGCTCGGACAGGCTTTAGCGAGCAGTACTTC.

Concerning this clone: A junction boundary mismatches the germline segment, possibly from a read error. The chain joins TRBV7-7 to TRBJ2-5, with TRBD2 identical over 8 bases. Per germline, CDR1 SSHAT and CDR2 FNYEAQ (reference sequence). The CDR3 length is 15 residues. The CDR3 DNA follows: TGTGCTAGCAGCCCTACTGGCGGGGGGCCGGAGACCCAGTACTTC. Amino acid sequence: CASSPTGGGPETQYF.

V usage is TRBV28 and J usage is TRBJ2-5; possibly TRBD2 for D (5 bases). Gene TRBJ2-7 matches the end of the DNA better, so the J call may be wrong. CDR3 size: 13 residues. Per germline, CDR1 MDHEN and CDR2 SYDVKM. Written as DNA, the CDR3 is TGTGCCAGCAGTGTTGAAGCGGAATACGAGCAGTACTTC. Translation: CASSVEAEYEQYF.

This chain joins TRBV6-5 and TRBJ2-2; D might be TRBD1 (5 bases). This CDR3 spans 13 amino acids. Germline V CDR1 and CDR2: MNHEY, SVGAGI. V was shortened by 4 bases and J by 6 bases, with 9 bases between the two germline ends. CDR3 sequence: CASSSRVSGELFF. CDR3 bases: TGTGCCAGCAGTTCCAGGGTCTCCGGGGAGCTGTTTTTT.

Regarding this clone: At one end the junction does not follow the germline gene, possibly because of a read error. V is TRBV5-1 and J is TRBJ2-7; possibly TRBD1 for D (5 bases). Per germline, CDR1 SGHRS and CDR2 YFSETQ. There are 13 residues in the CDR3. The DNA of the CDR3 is TGTGCCAGCAGCCTACAGGTTCGCTACGAGCAGTACTTC. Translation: CASSLQVRYEQYF.

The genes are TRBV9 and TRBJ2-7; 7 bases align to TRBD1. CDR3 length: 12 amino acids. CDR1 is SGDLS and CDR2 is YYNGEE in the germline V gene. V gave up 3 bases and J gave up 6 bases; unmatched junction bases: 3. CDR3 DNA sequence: TGTGCCAGCAGCGGAACAGGGGTCGAGCAGTACTTC. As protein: CASSGTGVEQYF. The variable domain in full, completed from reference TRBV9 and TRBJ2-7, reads DSGVTQTPKHLITATGQRVTLRCSPRSGDLSVYWYQQSLDQGLQFLIQYYNGEERAKGNILERFSAQQFPDLHSELNLSSLELGDSALYFCASSGTGVEQYFGPGTRLTVT.

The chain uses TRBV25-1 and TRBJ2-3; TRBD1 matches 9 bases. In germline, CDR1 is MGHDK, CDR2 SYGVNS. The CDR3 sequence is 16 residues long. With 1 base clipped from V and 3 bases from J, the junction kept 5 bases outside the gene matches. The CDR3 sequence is CASSEWGTGPTDTQYF. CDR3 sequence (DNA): TGTGCCAGCAGTGAATGGGGGACAGGGCCAACAGATACGCAGTATTTT.

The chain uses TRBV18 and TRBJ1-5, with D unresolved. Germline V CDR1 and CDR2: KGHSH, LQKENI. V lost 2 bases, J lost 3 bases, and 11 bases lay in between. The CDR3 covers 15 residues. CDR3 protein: CASSPVYGDNQPQHF. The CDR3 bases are TGTGCCAGCTCACCAGTCTACGGAGACAATCAGCCCCAGCATTTT. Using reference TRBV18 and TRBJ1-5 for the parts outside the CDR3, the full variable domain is NAGVMQNPRHLVRRRGQEARLRCSPMKGHSHVYWYRQLPEEGLKFMVYLQKENIIDESGMPKERFSAEFPKEGPSILRIQQVVRGDSAAYFCASSPVYGDNQPQHFGDGTRLSIL.

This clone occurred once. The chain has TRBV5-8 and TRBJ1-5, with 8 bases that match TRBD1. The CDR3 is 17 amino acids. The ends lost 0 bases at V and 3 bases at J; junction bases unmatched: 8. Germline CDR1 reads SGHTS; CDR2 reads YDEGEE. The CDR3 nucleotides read TGTGCCAGCAGCTTGGGTGTCGGCAGGGGGCACAATCAGCCCCAGCATTTT. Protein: CASSLGVGRGHNQPQHF.

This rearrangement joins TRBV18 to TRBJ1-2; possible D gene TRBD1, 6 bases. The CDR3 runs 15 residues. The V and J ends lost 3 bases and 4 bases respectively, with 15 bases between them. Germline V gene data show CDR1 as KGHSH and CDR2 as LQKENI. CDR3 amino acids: CASSPSRTDSYGYTF. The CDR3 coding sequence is TGTGCCAGCTCACCTTCCCGGACAGATTCCTATGGCTACACCTTC.

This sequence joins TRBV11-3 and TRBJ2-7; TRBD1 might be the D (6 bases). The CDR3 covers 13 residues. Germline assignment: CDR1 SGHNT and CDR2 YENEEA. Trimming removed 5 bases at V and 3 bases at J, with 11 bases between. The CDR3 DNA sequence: TGTGCCAGCAGCCCTGAGACAGGCTACGAGCAGTACTTC. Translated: CASSPETGYEQYF.

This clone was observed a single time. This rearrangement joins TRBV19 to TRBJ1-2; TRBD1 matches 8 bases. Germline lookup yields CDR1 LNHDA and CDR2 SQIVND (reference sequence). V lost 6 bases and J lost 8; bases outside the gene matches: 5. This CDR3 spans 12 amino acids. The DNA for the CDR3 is TGTGCCAGTAGGCAGGGGGCTGTGGGCTACACCTTC. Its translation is CASRQGAVGYTF.

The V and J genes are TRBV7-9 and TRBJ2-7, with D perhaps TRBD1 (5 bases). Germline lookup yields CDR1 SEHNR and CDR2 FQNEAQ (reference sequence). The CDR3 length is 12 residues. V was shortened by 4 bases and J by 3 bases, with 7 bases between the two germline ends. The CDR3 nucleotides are TGTGCCAGCAGCTCACAGGTCTACGAGCAGTACTTC. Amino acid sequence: CASSSQVYEQYF.

CDR3 in DNA: TGTGCCAGCAGTGAAGCGTACGACAGTTATGGCTACACCTTC. Translated: CASSEAYDSYGYTF. V and J are TRBV6-1 and TRBJ1-2; possible D gene TRBD1, 5 bases. V was trimmed by 0 bases and J by 5 bases, leaving 10 bases between them. CDR3 length: 14 residues. Germline V CDR1 and CDR2: MNHNS, SASEGT.

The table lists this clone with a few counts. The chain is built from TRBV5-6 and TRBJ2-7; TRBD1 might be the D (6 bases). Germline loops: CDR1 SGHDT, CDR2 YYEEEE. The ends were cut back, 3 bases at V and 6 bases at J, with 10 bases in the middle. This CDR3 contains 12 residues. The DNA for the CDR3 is TGTGCCAGCAGCTGGGACAATTCCGAGCAGTACTTC. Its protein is CASSWDNSEQYF. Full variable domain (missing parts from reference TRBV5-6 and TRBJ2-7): DAGVTQSPTHLIKTRGQQVTLRCSPKSGHDTVSWYQQALGQGPQFIFQYYEEEERQRGNFPDRFSGHQFPNYSSELNVNALLLGDSALYLCASSWDNSEQYFGPGTRLTVT.

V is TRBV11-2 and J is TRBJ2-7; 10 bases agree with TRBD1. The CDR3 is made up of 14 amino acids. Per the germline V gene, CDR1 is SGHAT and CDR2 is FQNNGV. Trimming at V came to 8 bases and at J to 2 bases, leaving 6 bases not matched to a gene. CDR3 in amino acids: CASQPGQGPYEQYF. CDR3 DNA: TGTGCCAGCCAACCGGGACAGGGGCCCTACGAGCAGTACTTC.

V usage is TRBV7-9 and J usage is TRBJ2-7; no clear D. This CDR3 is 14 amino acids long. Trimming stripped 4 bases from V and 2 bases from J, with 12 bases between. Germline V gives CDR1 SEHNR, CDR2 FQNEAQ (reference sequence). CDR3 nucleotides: TGTGCCAGCAGCTCCGCGCAGGTAACCTACGAGCAGTACTTC. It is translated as CASSSAQVTYEQYF.